These T cell receptor beta chains were read from a single sample in a study of CD8+ T cells in alopecia areata. Here immunoSEQ multiplex PCR was the method, and the copy in TCRdb shows in-frame clones only, minus some. The sample holds under 150,000 clones, roughly 58% seen once. The sequenced sample consisted of CD8+ T cells sorted from blood. The receptors here all came from a human donor in good health. CDR3s include the opening cysteine and the closing phenylalanine or tryptophan. The D gene is left open where the match is weak. Clone size is stated in some rows and not others, as once, few, many or a class when expanded.

v_gene: TRBV29-1; len: 13; d_gene: .; j_gene: TRBJ2-1; abundance: .; CDR3aa: CSGSMHLYNEQFF; CDR3nt: TGCAGCGGATCGATGCACCTCTACAATGAGCAGTTCTTC
v_gene: TRBV2; len: 13; d_gene: .; j_gene: TRBJ2-5; abundance: .; CDR3aa: CASANLEQETQYF; CDR3nt: TGTGCCAGCGCGAACCTTGAACAAGAGACCCAGTACTTC
v_gene: TRBV4-1; len: 13; d_gene: .; j_gene: TRBJ2-2; abundance: few; CDR3aa: CASSQTDTGELFF; CDR3nt: TGCGCCAGCAGCCAAACAGACACCGGGGAGCTGTTTTTT
v_gene: TRBV13; len: 14; d_gene: .; j_gene: TRBJ2-2; abundance: once; CDR3aa: CASSLGQAAGELFF; CDR3nt: TGTGCCAGCAGCTTAGGTCAGGCGGCCGGGGAGCTGTTTTTT
v_gene: TRBV6-1; len: 14; d_gene: .; j_gene: TRBJ1-1; abundance: few; CDR3aa: CASGGREENTEAFF; CDR3nt: TGTGCCAGCGGGGGGAGGGAGGAGAACACTGAAGCTTTCTTT
v_gene: TRBV7-9; len: 15; d_gene: .; j_gene: TRBJ2-5; abundance: .; CDR3aa: CASSLVPAAQETQYF; CDR3nt: TGTGCCAGCAGCTTAGTTCCGGCAGCACAAGAGACCCAGTACTTC
v_gene: TRBV29-1; len: 10; d_gene: .; j_gene: TRBJ2-7; abundance: .; CDR3aa: CSVVVYEQYF; CDR3nt: TGCAGCGTTGTTGTCTACGAGCAGTACTTC
v_gene: TRBV20-1; len: 11; d_gene: .; j_gene: TRBJ2-5; abundance: .; CDR3aa: CSGTQGPAQYF; CDR3nt: TGCAGTGGGACCCAGGGACCGGCCCAGTACTTC
v_gene: TRBV7-9; len: 15; d_gene: TRBD2; j_gene: TRBJ2-1; abundance: .; CDR3aa: CASSLRESGSNEQFF; CDR3nt: TGTGCCAGCAGCTTAAGGGAAAGCGGGAGTAATGAGCAGTTCTTC
v_gene: TRBV29-1; len: 11; d_gene: .; j_gene: TRBJ1-1; abundance: .; CDR3aa: CSAAGATEAFF; CDR3nt: TGCAGCGCCGCAGGGGCCACTGAAGCTTTCTTT
v_gene: TRBV29-1; len: 10; d_gene: .; j_gene: TRBJ2-5; abundance: .; CDR3aa: CSVAQETQYF; CDR3nt: TGCAGCGTTGCCCAAGAGACCCAGTACTTC
v_gene: TRBV28; len: 12; d_gene: .; j_gene: TRBJ2-5; abundance: .; CDR3aa: CASSYSWETQYF; CDR3nt: TGTGCCAGCAGTTATAGCTGGGAGACCCAGTACTTC
v_gene: TRBV2; len: 13; d_gene: .; j_gene: TRBJ2-1; abundance: .; CDR3aa: CASSSRTLHEQFF; CDR3nt: TGTGCCAGCAGTTCAAGGACGCTCCATGAGCAGTTCTTC
v_gene: TRBV2; len: 13; d_gene: .; j_gene: TRBJ2-1; abundance: .; CDR3aa: CASSEARGNEQFF; CDR3nt: TGTGCCAGCAGTGAAGCGCGAGGCAATGAGCAGTTCTTC
v_gene: TRBV6-4; len: 15; d_gene: .; j_gene: TRBJ2-1; abundance: .; CDR3aa: CASSDSEGPYNEQFF; CDR3nt: TGTGCCAGCAGTGACTCAGAGGGCCCCTACAATGAGCAGTTCTTC
v_gene: TRBV27; len: 12; d_gene: TRBD2; j_gene: TRBJ2-1; abundance: .; CDR3aa: CASSLGGAEKFF; CDR3nt: TGTGCCAGCAGTTTGGGAGGGGCAGAAAAGTTCTTC
v_gene: TRBV29-1; len: 14; d_gene: .; j_gene: TRBJ1-2; abundance: .; CDR3aa: CSVRLGDLNYGYTF; CDR3nt: TGCAGCGTTCGATTAGGGGACCTTAACTATGGCTACACCTTC
v_gene: TRBV9; len: 18; d_gene: TRBD2; j_gene: TRBJ2-3; abundance: .; CDR3aa: CASSVEHQVKRERNTQYF; CDR3nt: TGTGCCAGCAGCGTAGAACATCAGGTCAAGCGGGAGAGAAATACGCAGTATTTT
v_gene: TRBV7-2; len: 15; d_gene: .; j_gene: TRBJ2-3; abundance: few; CDR3aa: CASSLEFAMGDTQYF; CDR3nt: TGTGCCAGCAGCTTAGAGTTCGCAATGGGAGATACGCAGTATTTT
v_gene: TRBV15; len: 17; d_gene: TRBD2; j_gene: TRBJ2-1; abundance: .; CDR3aa: CATSGDLTGRAGGEQFF; CDR3nt: TGTGCCACCAGCGGGGACTTAACCGGGAGGGCCGGGGGAGAGCAGTTCTTC
v_gene: TRBV15; len: 13; d_gene: .; j_gene: TRBJ1-2; abundance: .; CDR3aa: CATSRDLGGGYTF; CDR3nt: TGTGCCACCAGCAGAGATTTGGGTGGTGGCTACACCTTC
v_gene: TRBV2; len: 14; d_gene: TRBD2; j_gene: TRBJ2-7; abundance: few; CDR3aa: CASSETAGGYEQYF; CDR3nt: TGTGCCAGCAGTGAGACTGCGGGAGGTTACGAGCAGTACTTC
v_gene: TRBV29-1; len: 13; d_gene: .; j_gene: TRBJ1-2; abundance: .; CDR3aa: CSVDEGGIHGYTF; CDR3nt: TGCAGCGTTGATGAAGGGGGGATCCATGGCTACACCTTC
v_gene: TRBV7-6; len: 15; d_gene: .; j_gene: TRBJ1-5; abundance: once; CDR3aa: CASSLGTDSNQPQHF; CDR3nt: TGTGCCAGCAGCTTAGGGACCGATAGCAATCAGCCCCAGCATTTT
v_gene: TRBV29-1; len: 13; d_gene: TRBD2; j_gene: TRBJ2-7; abundance: .; CDR3aa: CSVHSGVKGEQYF; CDR3nt: TGCAGCGTTCATAGCGGGGTTAAGGGGGAGCAGTACTTC
v_gene: TRBV29-1; len: 15; d_gene: TRBD1; j_gene: TRBJ1-1; abundance: few; CDR3aa: CSAMIFGTGRTEAFF; CDR3nt: TGCAGCGCCATGATCTTCGGGACAGGGAGAACTGAAGCTTTCTTT
v_gene: TRBV7-9; len: 14; d_gene: TRBD2; j_gene: TRBJ2-5; abundance: few; CDR3aa: CASSSTSVQETQYF; CDR3nt: TGTGCCAGCAGTTCGACTAGCGTTCAAGAGACCCAGTACTTC
v_gene: TRBV4-1; len: 12; d_gene: .; j_gene: TRBJ2-7; abundance: .; CDR3aa: CASSQGAYEQYF; CDR3nt: TGCGCCAGCAGCCAAGGGGCCTACGAGCAGTACTTC
v_gene: TRBV27; len: 13; d_gene: .; j_gene: TRBJ2-2; abundance: once; CDR3aa: CASSLSVAGELFF; CDR3nt: TGTGCCAGCAGTTTATCCGTTGCCGGGGAGCTGTTTTTT
v_gene: TRBV2; len: 13; d_gene: TRBD2; j_gene: TRBJ2-1; abundance: .; CDR3aa: CASSEGLVWEQFF; CDR3nt: TGTGCCAGCAGTGAGGGACTAGTTTGGGAGCAGTTCTTC
v_gene: TRBV13; len: 12; d_gene: .; j_gene: TRBJ1-1; abundance: .; CDR3aa: CASTIREGEAFF; CDR3nt: TGTGCCAGCACCATCAGGGAGGGTGAAGCTTTCTTT
v_gene: TRBV29-1; len: 12; d_gene: TRBD1; j_gene: TRBJ2-7; abundance: few; CDR3aa: CSVTGRSYEQYF; CDR3nt: TGCAGCGTGACAGGGAGATCCTACGAGCAGTACTTC
v_gene: TRBV4-2; len: 15; d_gene: .; j_gene: TRBJ2-3; abundance: .; CDR3aa: CASSQEGFRTDTQYF; CDR3nt: TGTGCCAGCAGCCAAGAAGGATTCCGCACAGATACGCAGTATTTT
v_gene: TRBV28; len: 12; d_gene: .; j_gene: TRBJ2-1; abundance: .; CDR3aa: CASRQTSNEQFF; CDR3nt: TGTGCCAGCAGACAAACCTCCAATGAGCAGTTCTTC
v_gene: TRBV9; len: 13; d_gene: .; j_gene: TRBJ2-3; abundance: .; CDR3aa: CASSAASPDTQYF; CDR3nt: TGTGCCAGCAGCGCCGCCTCCCCAGATACGCAGTATTTT
v_gene: TRBV29-1; len: 12; d_gene: .; j_gene: TRBJ2-2; abundance: .; CDR3aa: CSVGRDTGELFF; CDR3nt: TGCAGCGTGGGCCGTGACACCGGGGAGCTGTTTTTT
v_gene: TRBV29-1; len: 14; d_gene: TRBD1; j_gene: TRBJ2-7; abundance: few; CDR3aa: CSVEGTGEAYEQYF; CDR3nt: TGCAGCGTTGAAGGGACAGGGGAAGCCTACGAGCAGTACTTC
v_gene: TRBV5-1; len: 14; d_gene: .; j_gene: TRBJ2-7; abundance: once; CDR3aa: CASTTVPSSYEQYF; CDR3nt: TGCGCCAGTACGACAGTCCCCTCTAGCTACGAGCAGTACTTC
v_gene: TRBV7-9; len: 13; d_gene: .; j_gene: TRBJ2-1; abundance: .; CDR3aa: CASSLISGDEQFF; CDR3nt: TGTGCCAGCAGCTTAATTAGCGGCGATGAGCAGTTCTTC
v_gene: TRBV29-1; len: 13; d_gene: .; j_gene: TRBJ1-2; abundance: .; CDR3aa: CSVEDPGNYGYTF; CDR3nt: TGCAGCGTTGAAGACCCAGGAAACTATGGCTACACCTTC
v_gene: TRBV28; len: 16; d_gene: TRBD2; j_gene: TRBJ2-1; abundance: few; CDR3aa: CASRQLTGGPRNEQFF; CDR3nt: TGTGCCAGCAGACAGCTAACGGGAGGGCCTAGGAATGAGCAGTTCTTC
v_gene: TRBV4-1; len: 15; d_gene: .; j_gene: TRBJ2-7; abundance: .; CDR3aa: CASSQVSASSYEQYF; CDR3nt: TGCGCCAGCAGCCAAGTTTCGGCTAGCTCCTACGAGCAGTACTTC
v_gene: TRBV4-1; len: 16; d_gene: TRBD2; j_gene: TRBJ2-3; abundance: .; CDR3aa: CASSTGLAGVTDTQYF; CDR3nt: TGCGCCAGCAGCACCGGACTAGCGGGAGTCACAGATACGCAGTATTTT
v_gene: TRBV15; len: 15; d_gene: .; j_gene: TRBJ2-2; abundance: .; CDR3aa: CATSRDDSQAGELFF; CDR3nt: TGTGCCACCAGCAGAGATGACAGTCAGGCCGGGGAGCTGTTTTTT
v_gene: TRBV4-1; len: 14; d_gene: TRBD1; j_gene: TRBJ2-7; abundance: .; CDR3aa: CASSRGQGNGEQYF; CDR3nt: TGCGCCAGCAGCCGTGGACAGGGGAATGGCGAGCAGTACTTC
v_gene: TRBV2; len: 13; d_gene: .; j_gene: TRBJ2-5; abundance: .; CDR3aa: CASRTGREETQYF; CDR3nt: TGTGCCAGCAGGACTGGACGAGAAGAGACCCAGTACTTC
v_gene: TRBV4-1; len: 17; d_gene: .; j_gene: TRBJ2-1; abundance: .; CDR3aa: CASSQRFGASRAVGQFF; CDR3nt: TGCGCCAGCAGCCAAAGGTTTGGGGCTAGCCGGGCCGTGGGGCAGTTCTTC
v_gene: TRBV7-9; len: 13; d_gene: .; j_gene: TRBJ2-7; abundance: .; CDR3aa: CASSFPGSNEQYF; CDR3nt: TGTGCCAGCAGCTTCCCGGGATCCAACGAGCAGTACTTC
v_gene: TRBV13; len: 14; d_gene: .; j_gene: TRBJ1-1; abundance: .; CDR3aa: CASSLGAGGTEAFF; CDR3nt: TGTGCCAGCAGCTTAGGAGCGGGGGGGACTGAAGCTTTCTTT
v_gene: TRBV7-9; len: 13; d_gene: .; j_gene: TRBJ1-1; abundance: .; CDR3aa: CASSLDLHPEAFF; CDR3nt: TGTGCCAGCAGCTTAGATCTACATCCTGAAGCTTTCTTT
v_gene: TRBV29-1; len: 13; d_gene: .; j_gene: TRBJ2-7; abundance: few; CDR3aa: CSVEDRASYEQYF; CDR3nt: TGCAGCGTTGAAGACAGGGCCTCCTACGAGCAGTACTTC
v_gene: TRBV20-1; len: 11; d_gene: .; j_gene: TRBJ2-3; abundance: .; CDR3aa: CSGPQGDTQYF; CDR3nt: TGCAGTGGACCACAGGGTGATACGCAGTATTTT
v_gene: TRBV6-5; len: 13; d_gene: .; j_gene: TRBJ2-5; abundance: .; CDR3aa: CASSYGLRETQYF; CDR3nt: TGTGCCAGCAGTTACGGGCTTCGGGAGACCCAGTACTTC
v_gene: TRBV4-1; len: 15; d_gene: TRBD2; j_gene: TRBJ2-3; abundance: .; CDR3aa: CASSPTSGRLDTQYF; CDR3nt: TGCGCCAGCAGCCCGACTAGCGGGAGATTAGATACGCAGTATTTT
v_gene: TRBV29-1; len: 12; d_gene: TRBD1; j_gene: TRBJ2-3; abundance: .; CDR3aa: CSVLDRPDTQYF; CDR3nt: TGCAGCGTCCTGGACAGGCCAGATACGCAGTATTTT
v_gene: TRBV29-1; len: 12; d_gene: .; j_gene: TRBJ2-3; abundance: few; CDR3aa: CSVQTGPDTQYF; CDR3nt: TGCAGCGTTCAGACAGGACCCGATACGCAGTATTTT
v_gene: TRBV5-1; len: 13; d_gene: .; j_gene: TRBJ2-7; abundance: .; CDR3aa: CASSLTGSYEQYF; CDR3nt: TGCGCCAGCAGCTTGACGGGATCCTACGAGCAGTACTTC
v_gene: TRBV7-9; len: 15; d_gene: .; j_gene: TRBJ2-1; abundance: .; CDR3aa: CASSQTGSLANEQFF; CDR3nt: TGTGCCAGCAGCCAGACAGGGAGTCTAGCGAATGAGCAGTTCTTC
v_gene: TRBV27; len: 15; d_gene: TRBD1; j_gene: TRBJ2-3; abundance: .; CDR3aa: CASSFPGTGTDTQYF; CDR3nt: TGTGCCAGCAGTTTCCCCGGGACAGGCACAGATACGCAGTATTTT
v_gene: TRBV5-4; len: 15; d_gene: TRBD2; j_gene: TRBJ2-7; abundance: .; CDR3aa: CASSLRGGLNNEQYF; CDR3nt: TGTGCCAGCAGCTTGCGGGGAGGGTTAAACAACGAGCAGTACTTC